The 19 T cell receptor beta chains in this list originate from one sample, sequenced in a study of response to subunit inactivated influenza vaccine. TCRdb itself ran the RT-PCR reads through MiXCR, one entry per CDR3 protein. Here the sample spans approximately 680,000 distinct CDR3 sequences, around 16% being singletons. Sequenced here: PBMCs from blood, sampled 11 to 12 days after vaccination. These receptors were collected from a man aged 45 to 65 who received an inactivated influenza vaccine.

This clonotype occurred many times. The rearrangement uses TRBV4-2 and TRBJ2-3, with D uncertain. This CDR3 has 13 amino acids. Germline CDR1 LGHNA, CDR2 YNFKEQ. The V end was cut by 3 bases, the J end by 1 base, with 5 bases between. CDR3 nucleotide sequence: TGTGCCAGCAGCCAGGCCCGCACAGATACGCAGTATTTT. Amino acids: CASSQARTDTQYF.

Regarding this clonotype: Germline is not matched at one junction end, which may reflect a read error. This CDR3 is CASSKDRDPNHPQHF. The CDR3 coding sequence is TGCGCCAGCAGCAAGGACAGGGACCCCAATCACCCCCAGCATTTT. The chain is built from TRBV4-3 and TRBJ1-5; 8 bases line up with TRBD1. From germline, CDR1 is LGHNA and CDR2 YSLEER. This CDR3 has 15 residues.

Worth noting for this clonotype: One end of the junction varies from germline; a read error may be responsible. The chain links TRBV4-2 to TRBJ2-7; D call uncertain. Germline CDR1 LGHNA, CDR2 YNFKEQ. The CDR3 sequence is 14 residues long. CDR3 DNA sequence: TGTGCCAGCAGCAAAGATTATGGAACCTACGAGCAGTACTTC. Protein sequence: CASSKDYGTYEQYF.

This clonotype has more than one count but fewer than ten. The rearrangement joins TRBV28 to TRBJ2-7; 7 nucleotides line up with TRBD2. The V gene end was trimmed by 8 bases and the J gene end by 4 bases; junction bases not matched to a gene: 5. Per the germline V gene, CDR1 is MDHEN and CDR2 is SYDVKM. The CDR3 length is 12 residues. CDR3 sequence reads: CASSTSDYEQYF. The CDR3 bases are TGTGCCAGCTCTACTAGCGATTACGAGCAGTACTTC. Looking up the rest from reference TRBV28 and TRBJ2-7 gives the full variable domain: DVKVTQSSRYLVKRTGEKVFLECVQDMDHENMFWYRQDPGLGLRLIYFSYDVKMKEKGDIPEGYSVSREKKERFSLILESASTNQTSMYLCASSTSDYEQYFGPGTRLTVT.

In the case of this clonotype: The junction differs from germline at one of its ends, possibly a read error. V usage is TRBV5-6 and J usage is TRBJ2-3; D tentatively reads TRBD1 or TRBD2 (5 bases each). The CDR3 extends over 18 amino acids. CDR1 is SGHDT and CDR2 is YYEEEE in the germline V gene. CDR3 nucleotides: TGTGCCAGCAGCCTCTCCGGGACCACGGTAAAAAGACCAGATAAGCAGTATTTT. It is translated as CASSLSGTTVKRPDKQYF.

The chain combines TRBV20-1 with TRBJ1-5; D is ambiguous. Trimming took off 4 bases at V and 0 bases at J, with 10 bases between the two ends. The CDR3 contains 14 residues. Germline V gene sequence: CDR1 DFQATT, CDR2 SNEGSKA (reference sequence). The CDR3 DNA sequence: TGCAGTGCTAAGGTTCCCGTTAGCAATCAGCCCCAGCATTTT. Protein sequence: CSAKVPVSNQPQHF.

V gene TRBV2 combines with J gene TRBJ2-1, with 9 nucleotides matching TRBD2. V was pared by 8 bases and J by 2 bases, with 10 bases of the junction left unmatched. The CDR3 has 16 residues. Germline-derived CDR1 and CDR2 are SNHLY and FYNNEI. As DNA, the CDR3 is TGTGCCAGCTGGCGGGGGGGCCTTGTCACCTACAATGAGCAGTTCTTC. It specifies CASWRGGLVTYNEQFF.

The chain has TRBV29-1 and TRBJ1-1; 8 nucleotides align to TRBD1. This CDR3 comprises 13 residues. The J segment lost 4 bases and the V segment lost 8 bases, leaving 9 bases of the junction unmatched. Germline assignment: CDR1 SQVTM and CDR2 ANQGSEA. The CDR3 DNA sequence: TGCAGCACAGACAGGGGCCCCATCACTGAAGCTTTCTTT. Translating gives CSTDRGPITEAFF. The full variable domain, in which reference TRBV29-1 and TRBJ1-1 provide the parts outside the CDR3, is SAVISQKPSRDICQRGTSLTIQCQVDSQVTMMFWYRQQPGQSLTLIATANQGSEATYESGFVIDKFPISRPNLTFSTLTVSNMSPEDSSIYLCSTDRGPITEAFFGQGTRLTVV.

The chain joins TRBV10-3 to TRBJ2-5; D may be TRBD1 (5 bases). The length of the CDR3 is 13 residues. V was shortened by 6 bases and J by 1 base, with 9 bases between the two germline ends. Germline CDR1 ENHRY, CDR2 SYGVKD. The DNA for the CDR3 is TGTGCCATCAGCGGTAGGGGCCAAGAGACCCAGTACTTC. This encodes CAISGRGQETQYF.

This clonotype was observed a handful of times. This chain joins TRBV27 and TRBJ1-4; TRBD1 matches 9 bases. The CDR3 has 11 amino acids. Germline V gives CDR1 MNHEY, CDR2 SMNVEV (reference sequence). Here the CDR3 DNA reads TGTACCGGGACAGGGAATGAAAAACTGTTTTTT. It codes for CTGTGNEKLFF.

This rearrangement joins TRBV6-1 to TRBJ2-7; no definite D call. This CDR3 contains 14 residues. CDR1 and CDR2 (germline): MNHNS, SASEGT. Deletions cut 8 bases from V and 3 bases from J, with 17 bases between. The DNA of the CDR3 is TGTGCCAGCGCTCCCCAGGACGTACACTACGAGCAGTACTTC. Translated, it gives CASAPQDVHYEQYF.

This clonotype was observed many times. This chain joins TRBV2 and TRBJ1-6; D is uncertain. Trimming shortened V by 4 bases and J by 12 bases, and 13 bases separated the two germline ends. Per germline, CDR1 SNHLY and CDR2 FYNNEI. This CDR3 region has 13 residues. The CDR3 loop is CASSGSGDEPLHF. The CDR3 nucleotides read TGTGCCAGCAGTGGGTCCGGAGACGAACCCCTCCACTTT.

The chain links TRBV28 to TRBJ2-1; D tentatively fits TRBD1 or TRBD2 (5 bases each). The CDR3 consists of 15 residues. V lost 8 bases to trimming and J lost 1 base, with 15 bases between them. Germline CDR1 is MDHEN and CDR2 is SYDVKM. CDR3: CASYSGGQSYNEQFF. CDR3 in DNA: TGTGCCAGCTATAGTGGGGGTCAGTCCTACAATGAGCAGTTCTTC.

Points on this clonotype: Because it lacks the conserved phenylalanine or tryptophan at the end, this CDR3 is likely a read error. V and J are TRBV19 and TRBJ2-1; 7 bases align to TRBD1. J lost 1 base, V lost 6 bases, and 6 bases had no gene match. There are 15 residues in the CDR3. Per germline, CDR1 LNHDA and CDR2 SQIVND (reference sequence). The chain's CDR3 is CASSLDRLSYNEQFL. As DNA, the CDR3 is TGTGCCAGTAGCCTGGACAGGCTATCCTACAATGAGCAGTTCCTC.

V is TRBV7-9 and J is TRBJ2-1; TRBD1 matches 10 bases. With V trimmed by 5 bases and J by 10 bases, 5 bases remained unmatched. Germline values: CDR1 SEHNR, CDR2 FQNEAQ (reference sequence). The CDR3 totals 13 residues. CDR3 coding DNA: TGTGCCAGCAGCGAGGGACAGGGGAGGGAGCAGTTCTTC. Protein: CASSEGQGREQFF.

In this sample, this clonotype turned up a few times. V and J are TRBV11-2 and TRBJ1-4, with D unclear. CDR3 length: 14 amino acids. The V end was cut by 4 bases, the J end by 0 bases, with 6 bases between. Looked up from germline, CDR1 is SGHAT and CDR2 is FQNNGV. CDR3 nucleotides: TGTGCCAGCAGCTCTCTCACAACTAATGAAAAACTGTTTTTT. Protein sequence: CASSSLTTNEKLFF.

V is TRBV6-2 or TRBV6-3 and J is TRBJ2-7, with TRBD2 matching 13 bases. There are 20 residues in the CDR3. V shed 0 bases and J 5 bases; nucleotides not matched to a gene: 16. CDR1 is MNHEY, CDR2 SVGEGT, per germline. CDR3 residues: CASSYSPGQGTSGRAHEQYF. CDR3 sequence (DNA): TGTGCCAGCAGTTACTCGCCGGGACAGGGAACTAGCGGGAGGGCCCACGAGCAGTACTTC.

This clonotype has a count of ten or more. The chain recombines TRBV28 with TRBJ1-5; D gene unclear. V lost 5 bases and J lost 4, with 3 bases in between. The germline CDR1 and CDR2 sequences are MDHEN and SYDVKM. The CDR3 loop spans 11 amino acids. The CDR3 bases are TGTGCCAGCAGTCCGAATCAGCCCCAGCATTTT. Its translation is CASSPNQPQHF.

This clonotype was seen a handful of times. V gene TRBV10-3 combines with J gene TRBJ2-1; tentatively, D is TRBD1 (6 bases). In germline, CDR1 is ENHRY, CDR2 SYGVKD. The V and J ends lost 4 bases and 9 bases respectively, with 19 bases between them. There are 15 residues in the CDR3. This CDR3 is CAISGGPSLRGEQFF. The CDR3, as DNA: TGTGCCATCAGTGGCGGACCGTCTCTCAGGGGTGAGCAGTTCTTC.